This TCR beta chain was sequenced during a study of beta chain features in type 1 diabetes. Expressed TCRB transcripts were sequenced after all isolated RNA was converted to cDNA. The assay was immunoSEQ multiplex PCR, and TCRdb's table has in-frame clones only and misses some. Among 90,000 to 110,000 clones listed, 40% were seen once. The specimen was stem cell memory CD4+ T cells from blood. The clonotype comes from a woman between 18 and 30 years old in good health.

The CDR3 nucleotides read TGTGCCAGCAGCTCCCCCAACGGGGGACTACGAGGGCAGTACTTC. Its protein is CASSSPNGGLRGQYF. The chain couples TRBV7-2 to TRBJ2-7; 7 nucleotides match TRBD2. This CDR3 has 15 amino acids. Germline assignment: CDR1 SGHTA and CDR2 FQGNSA. Trimming cost V 4 bases and J 9 bases; bases outside gene matches: 15.